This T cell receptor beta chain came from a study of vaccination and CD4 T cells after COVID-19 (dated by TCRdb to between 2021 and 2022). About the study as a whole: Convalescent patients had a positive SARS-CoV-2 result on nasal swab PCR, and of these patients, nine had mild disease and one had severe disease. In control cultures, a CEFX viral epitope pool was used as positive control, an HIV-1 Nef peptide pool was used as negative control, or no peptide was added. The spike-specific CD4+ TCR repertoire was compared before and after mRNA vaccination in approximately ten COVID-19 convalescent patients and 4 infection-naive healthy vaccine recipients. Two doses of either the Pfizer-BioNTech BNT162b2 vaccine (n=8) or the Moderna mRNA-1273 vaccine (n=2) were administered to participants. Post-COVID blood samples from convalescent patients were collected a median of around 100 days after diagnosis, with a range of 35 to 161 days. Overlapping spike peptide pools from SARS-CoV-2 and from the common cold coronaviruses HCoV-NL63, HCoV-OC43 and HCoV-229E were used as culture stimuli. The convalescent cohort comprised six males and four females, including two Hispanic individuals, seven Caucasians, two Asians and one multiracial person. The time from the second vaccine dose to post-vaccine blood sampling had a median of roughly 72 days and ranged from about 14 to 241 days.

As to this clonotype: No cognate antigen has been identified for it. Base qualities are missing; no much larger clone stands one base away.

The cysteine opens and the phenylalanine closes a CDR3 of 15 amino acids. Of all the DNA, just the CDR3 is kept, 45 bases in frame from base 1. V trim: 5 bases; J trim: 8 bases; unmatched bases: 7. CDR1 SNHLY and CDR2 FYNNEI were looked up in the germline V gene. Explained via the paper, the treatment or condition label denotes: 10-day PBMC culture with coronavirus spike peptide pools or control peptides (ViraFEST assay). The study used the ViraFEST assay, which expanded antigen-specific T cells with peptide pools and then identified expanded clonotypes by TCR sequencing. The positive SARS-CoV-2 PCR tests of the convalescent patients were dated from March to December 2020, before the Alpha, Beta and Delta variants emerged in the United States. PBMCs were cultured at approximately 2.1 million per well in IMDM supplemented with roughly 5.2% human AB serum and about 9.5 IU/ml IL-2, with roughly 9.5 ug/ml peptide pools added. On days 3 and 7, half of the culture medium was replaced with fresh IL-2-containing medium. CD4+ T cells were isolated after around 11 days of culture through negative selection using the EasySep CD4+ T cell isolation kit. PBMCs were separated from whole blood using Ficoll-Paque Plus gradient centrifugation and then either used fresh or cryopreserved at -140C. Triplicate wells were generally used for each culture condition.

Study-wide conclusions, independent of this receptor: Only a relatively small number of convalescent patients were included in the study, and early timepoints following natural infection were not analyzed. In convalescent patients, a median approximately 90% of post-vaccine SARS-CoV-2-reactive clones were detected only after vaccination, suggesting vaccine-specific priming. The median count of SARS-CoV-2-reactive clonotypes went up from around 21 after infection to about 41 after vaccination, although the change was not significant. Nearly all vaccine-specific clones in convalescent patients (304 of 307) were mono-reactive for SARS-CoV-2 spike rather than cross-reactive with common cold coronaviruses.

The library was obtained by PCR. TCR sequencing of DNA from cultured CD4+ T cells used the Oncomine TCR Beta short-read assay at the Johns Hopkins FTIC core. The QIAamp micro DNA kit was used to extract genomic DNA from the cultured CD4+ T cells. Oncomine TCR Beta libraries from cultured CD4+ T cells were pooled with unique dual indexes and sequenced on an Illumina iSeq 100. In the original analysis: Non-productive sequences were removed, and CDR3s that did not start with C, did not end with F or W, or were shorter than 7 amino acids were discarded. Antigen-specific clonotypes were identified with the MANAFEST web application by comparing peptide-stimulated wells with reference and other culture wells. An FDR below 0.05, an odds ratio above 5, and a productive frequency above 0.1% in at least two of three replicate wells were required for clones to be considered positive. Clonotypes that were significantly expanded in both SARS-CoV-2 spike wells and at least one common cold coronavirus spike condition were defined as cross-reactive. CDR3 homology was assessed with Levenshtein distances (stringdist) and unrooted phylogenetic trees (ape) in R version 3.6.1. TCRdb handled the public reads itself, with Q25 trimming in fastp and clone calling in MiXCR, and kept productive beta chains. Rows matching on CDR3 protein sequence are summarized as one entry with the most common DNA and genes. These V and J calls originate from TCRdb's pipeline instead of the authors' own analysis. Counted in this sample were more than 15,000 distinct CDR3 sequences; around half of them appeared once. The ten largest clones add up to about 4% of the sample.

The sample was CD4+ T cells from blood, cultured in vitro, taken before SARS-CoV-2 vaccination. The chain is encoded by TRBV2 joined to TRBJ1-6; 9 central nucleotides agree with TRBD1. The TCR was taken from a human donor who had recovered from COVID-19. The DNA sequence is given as TGTGCCAGCAGTCAACAGGGGGCTAGATATTCACCCCTCCACTTT. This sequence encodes CASSQQGARYSPLHF.